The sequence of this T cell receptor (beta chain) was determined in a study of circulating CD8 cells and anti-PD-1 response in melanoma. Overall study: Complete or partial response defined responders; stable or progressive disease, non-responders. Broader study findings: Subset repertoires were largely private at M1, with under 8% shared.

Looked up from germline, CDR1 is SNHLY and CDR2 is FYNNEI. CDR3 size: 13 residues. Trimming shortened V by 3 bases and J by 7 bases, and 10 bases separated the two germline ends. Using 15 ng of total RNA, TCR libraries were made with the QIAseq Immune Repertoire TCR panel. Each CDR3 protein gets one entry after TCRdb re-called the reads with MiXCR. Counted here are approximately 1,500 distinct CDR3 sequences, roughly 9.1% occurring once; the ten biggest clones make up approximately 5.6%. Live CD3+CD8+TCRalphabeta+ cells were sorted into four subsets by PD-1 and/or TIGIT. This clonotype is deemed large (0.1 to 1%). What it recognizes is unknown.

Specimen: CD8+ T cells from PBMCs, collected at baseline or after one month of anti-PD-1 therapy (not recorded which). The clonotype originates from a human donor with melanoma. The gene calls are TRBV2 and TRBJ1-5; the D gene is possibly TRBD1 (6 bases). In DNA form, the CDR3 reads TGTGCCAGCAGTGATTTCAGGGGCCAGCCCCAGCATTTT. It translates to CASSDFRGQPQHF. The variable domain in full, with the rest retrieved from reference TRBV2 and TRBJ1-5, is EPEVTQTPSHQVTQMGQEVILRCVPISNHLYFYWYRQILGQKVEFLVSFYNNEISEKSEIFDDQFSVERPDGSNFTLKIRSTKLEDSAMYFCASSDFRGQPQHFGDGTRLSIL.